This is a list of T cell receptor beta chains from one sample in a study of blood T cell repertoires in COVID-19. TCRdb keeps only in-frame clones here, not all; method: immunoSEQ multiplex PCR. The sample holds more than 90,000 clones, roughly 84% seen once. What was sequenced was peripheral blood. These receptor sequences come from a woman aged 70 to 79 with acute or convalescent COVID-19. The conserved cysteine and the conserved F or W are not part of the CDR3 here.

len	v_gene	j_gene	CDR3aa
13	TRBV7-2	TRBJ2-7	ASSFSGTSGYEQY
11	TRBV2	TRBJ1-6	ASKGEGNSPLH
11	TRBV2	TRBJ1-1	ASNTDRDTEAF
12	TRBV5-4	TRBJ1-5	ASSLTGSNQPQH
11	TRBV3-1/TRBV3-2	TRBJ2-7	ASRSQGSYEQY
13	TRBV7-9	TRBJ2-7	ASSLHAGGGDEQY
13	TRBV6-5	TRBJ2-7	ASSPPGQGKHEQY
11	TRBV29-1	TRBJ2-1	SGGTSGMGEQF
11	TRBV7-2	TRBJ2-5	ASSFDSQETQY
13	TRBV29-1	TRBJ2-2	SVQKRQGRSGELF
13	TRBV7-2	TRBJ2-1	ASSLQQGALNEQF
11	TRBV7-9	TRBJ1-2	ASSPGVYYGYT
13	TRBV19	TRBJ2-5	ASSMMGQPQETQY
15	TRBV7-3	TRBJ2-5	ASSSDQTSGGQETQY
15	TRBV5-6	TRBJ1-3	ASSSVREAGGFRTIY
11	TRBV5-1	TRBJ2-5	ASSMTGLETQY
15	TRBV3-1/TRBV3-2	TRBJ2-3	ASSPELGAIRTDTQY
13	TRBV4-1	TRBJ1-6	ASSQDLDSYSPLH
13	TRBV6-1	TRBJ1-3	ASSEVTGSGNTIY
12	TRBV9	TRBJ2-3	ASSSSWSTDTQY
14	TRBV7-9	TRBJ2-1	ASSGRGQRSYNEQF
12	TRBV3-1/TRBV3-2	TRBJ2-3	ASSQTSGRDTQY
13	TRBV5-6	TRBJ1-1	ASSSGGGLPNEAF
12	TRBV28	TRBJ1-1	ASSRPGMNTEAF
10	TRBV7-9	TRBJ2-3	ASTNTPDTQY
13	TRBV7-2	TRBJ2-3	ASSRRTSGGVTQY
12	TRBV7-9	TRBJ1-2	ASSLIGEAYGYT
10	TRBV29-1	TRBJ1-5	SVGGGRQPQH
11	TRBV10-1	TRBJ2-7	ASRSSSGGEQY
13	TRBV5-4	TRBJ2-7	ASSPEGTHPNEQY
12	TRBV5-1	TRBJ2-3	ASSLRTVTDTQY
13	TRBV6-4	TRBJ2-6	ASSEGQGGANVLT
12	TRBV7-2	TRBJ1-2	ASSLAGRESGYT
14	TRBV30	TRBJ1-5	AWSPAGTGVSQPQH
13	TRBV5-6	TRBJ1-2	ASSLVGNRESGYT
12	TRBV6-2/TRBV6-3	TRBJ2-3	ASSPGRRPDTQY